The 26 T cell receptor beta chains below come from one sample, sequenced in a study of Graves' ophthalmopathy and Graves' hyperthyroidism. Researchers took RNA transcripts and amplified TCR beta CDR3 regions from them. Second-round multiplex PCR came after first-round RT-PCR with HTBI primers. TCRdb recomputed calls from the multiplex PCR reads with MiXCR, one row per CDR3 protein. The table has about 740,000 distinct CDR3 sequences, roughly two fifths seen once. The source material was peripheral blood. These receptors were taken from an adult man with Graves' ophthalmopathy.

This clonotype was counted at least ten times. CDR3 nucleotides: TGTGCCAGCAGCCAGGGACAGGCTCCCAATCAGCCCCAGCATTTT. Translation gives CASSQGQAPNQPQHF. The rearrangement uses TRBV16 and TRBJ1-5, with TRBD1 matching over 8 bases. CDR3 length equals 15 residues. V dropped 3 bases and J dropped 3; count of bases not matched to a gene: 4. Germline V gene data show CDR1 as KGHSY and CDR2 as FQNENV.

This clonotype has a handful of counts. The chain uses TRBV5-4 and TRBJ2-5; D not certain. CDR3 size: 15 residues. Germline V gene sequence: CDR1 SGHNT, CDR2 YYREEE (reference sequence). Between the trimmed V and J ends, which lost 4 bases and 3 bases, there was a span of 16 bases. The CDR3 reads CASSLDHKTKETQYF. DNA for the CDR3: TGTGCCAGCAGCCTAGACCACAAGACAAAAGAGACCCAGTACTTC. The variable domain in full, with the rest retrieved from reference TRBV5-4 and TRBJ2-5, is ETGVTQSPTHLIKTRGQQVTLRCSSQSGHNTVSWYQQALGQGPQFIFQYYREEENGRGNFPPRFSGLQFPNYSSELNVNALELDDSALYLCASSLDHKTKETQYFGPGTRLLVL.

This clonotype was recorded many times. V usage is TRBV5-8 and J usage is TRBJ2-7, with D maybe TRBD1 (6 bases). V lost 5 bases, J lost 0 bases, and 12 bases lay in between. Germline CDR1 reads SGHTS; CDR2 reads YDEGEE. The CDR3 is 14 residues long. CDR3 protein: CASSQDRSSYEQYF. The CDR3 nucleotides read TGTGCCAGCAGTCAAGACAGGAGCTCCTACGAGCAGTACTTC.

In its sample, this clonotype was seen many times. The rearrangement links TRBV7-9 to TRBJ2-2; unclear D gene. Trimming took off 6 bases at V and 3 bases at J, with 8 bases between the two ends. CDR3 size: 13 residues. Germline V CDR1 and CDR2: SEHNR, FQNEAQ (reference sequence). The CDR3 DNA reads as TGTGCCAGCAGACGGGTGGACACCGGGGAGCTGTTTTTT. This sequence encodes CASRRVDTGELFF.

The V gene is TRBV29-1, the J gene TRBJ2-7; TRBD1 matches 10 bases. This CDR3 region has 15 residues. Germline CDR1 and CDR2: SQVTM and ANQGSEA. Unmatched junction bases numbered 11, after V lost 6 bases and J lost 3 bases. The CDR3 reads CSVGQGGRASYEQYF. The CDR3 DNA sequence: TGCAGCGTCGGACAGGGGGGGCGGGCTAGCTACGAGCAGTACTTC.

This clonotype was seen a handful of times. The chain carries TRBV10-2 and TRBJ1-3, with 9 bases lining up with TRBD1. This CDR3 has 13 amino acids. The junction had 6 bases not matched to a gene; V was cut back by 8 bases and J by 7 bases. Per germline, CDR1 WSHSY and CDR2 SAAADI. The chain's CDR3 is CASWEGQGNTIYF. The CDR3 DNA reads TGCGCCAGCTGGGAAGGACAGGGGAACACCATATATTTT.

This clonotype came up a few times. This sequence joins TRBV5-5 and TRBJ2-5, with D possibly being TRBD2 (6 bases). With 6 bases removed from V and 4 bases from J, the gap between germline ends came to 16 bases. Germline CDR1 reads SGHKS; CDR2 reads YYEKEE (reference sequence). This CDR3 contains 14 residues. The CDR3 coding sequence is TGTGCCAGCACCCTTCGGGGGAATAGAGAGACCCAGTACTTC. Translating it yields CASTLRGNRETQYF. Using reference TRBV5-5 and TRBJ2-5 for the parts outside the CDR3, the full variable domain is DAGVTQSPTHLIKTRGQQVTLRCSPISGHKSVSWYQQVLGQGPQFIFQYYEKEERGRGNFPDRFSARQFPNYSSELNVNALLLGDSALYLCASTLRGNRETQYFGPGTRLLVL.

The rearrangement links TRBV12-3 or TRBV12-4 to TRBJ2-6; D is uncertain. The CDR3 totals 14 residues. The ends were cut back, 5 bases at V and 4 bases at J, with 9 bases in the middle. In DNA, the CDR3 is TGTGCCAGCAGTCCCTCGGGCGGGGCCAACGTCCTGACTTTC. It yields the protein CASSPSGGANVLTF.

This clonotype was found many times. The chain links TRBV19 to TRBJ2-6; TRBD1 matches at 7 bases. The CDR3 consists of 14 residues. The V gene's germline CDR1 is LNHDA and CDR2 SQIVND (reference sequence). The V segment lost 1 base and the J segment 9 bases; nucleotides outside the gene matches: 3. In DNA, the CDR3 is TGTGCCAGTAGTATAGCCCGGACAGGCAACGTCCTGACTTTC. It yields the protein CASSIARTGNVLTF.

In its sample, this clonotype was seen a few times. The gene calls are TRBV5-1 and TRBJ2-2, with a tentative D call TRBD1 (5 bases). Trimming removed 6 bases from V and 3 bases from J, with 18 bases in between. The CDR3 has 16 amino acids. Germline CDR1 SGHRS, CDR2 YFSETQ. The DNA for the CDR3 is TGCGCCAGCACCCACCACAGGTTTGGGGACACCGGGGAGCTGTTTTTT. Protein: CASTHHRFGDTGELFF.

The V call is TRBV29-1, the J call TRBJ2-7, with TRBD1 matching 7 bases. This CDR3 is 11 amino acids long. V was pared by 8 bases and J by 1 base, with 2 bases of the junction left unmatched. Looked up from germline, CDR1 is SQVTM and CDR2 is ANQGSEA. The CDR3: CSWDSSYEQYF. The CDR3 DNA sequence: TGCAGCTGGGACAGTTCCTACGAGCAGTACTTC.

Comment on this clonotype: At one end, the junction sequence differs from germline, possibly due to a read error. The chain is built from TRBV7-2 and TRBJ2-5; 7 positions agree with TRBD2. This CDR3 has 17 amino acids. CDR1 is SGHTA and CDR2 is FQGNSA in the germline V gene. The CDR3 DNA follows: TGTGCCAGCAGCGTAGCTGGGACGGGGGGAAGCCAAGAGACCCAGCACTTC. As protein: CASSVAGTGGSQETQHF.

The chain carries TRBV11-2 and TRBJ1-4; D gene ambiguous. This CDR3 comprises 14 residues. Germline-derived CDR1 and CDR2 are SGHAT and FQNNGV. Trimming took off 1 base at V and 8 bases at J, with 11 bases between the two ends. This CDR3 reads CASSLGREPEKLFF. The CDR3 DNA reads TGTGCCAGCAGCTTAGGCCGGGAGCCAGAAAAACTGTTTTTT.

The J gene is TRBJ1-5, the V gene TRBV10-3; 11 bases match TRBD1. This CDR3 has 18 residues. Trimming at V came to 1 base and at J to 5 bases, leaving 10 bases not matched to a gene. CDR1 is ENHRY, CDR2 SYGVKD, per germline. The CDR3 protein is CAISEYRRTGGGYQPQHF. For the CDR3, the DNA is TGTGCCATCAGTGAGTATAGGAGGACAGGGGGCGGGTATCAGCCCCAGCATTTT.

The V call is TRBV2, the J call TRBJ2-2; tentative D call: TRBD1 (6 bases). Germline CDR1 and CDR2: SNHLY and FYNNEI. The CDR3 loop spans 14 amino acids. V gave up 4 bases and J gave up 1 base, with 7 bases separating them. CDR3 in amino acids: CASSGQVNTGELFF. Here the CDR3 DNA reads TGTGCCAGCAGTGGACAGGTGAACACCGGGGAGCTGTTTTTT.

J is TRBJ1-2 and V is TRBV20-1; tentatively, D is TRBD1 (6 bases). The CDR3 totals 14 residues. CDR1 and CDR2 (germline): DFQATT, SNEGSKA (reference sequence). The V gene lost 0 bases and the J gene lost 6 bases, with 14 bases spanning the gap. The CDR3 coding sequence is TGCAGTGCTAGAGACCCAGGACAGATTCATGGCTACACCTTC. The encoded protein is CSARDPGQIHGYTF.

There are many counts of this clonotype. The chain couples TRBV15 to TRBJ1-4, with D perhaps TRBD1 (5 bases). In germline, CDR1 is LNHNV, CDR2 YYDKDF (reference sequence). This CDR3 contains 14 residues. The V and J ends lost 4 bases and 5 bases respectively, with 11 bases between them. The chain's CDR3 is CATSIGRQNEKLFF. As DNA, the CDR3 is TGTGCCACCAGCATCGGGCGACAGAATGAAAAACTGTTTTTT. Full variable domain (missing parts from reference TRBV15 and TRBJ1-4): DAMVIQNPRYQVTQFGKPVTLSCSQTLNHNVMYWYQQKSSQAPKLLFHYYDKDFNNEADTPDNFQSRRPNTSFCFLDIRSPGLGDTAMYLCATSIGRQNEKLFFGSGTQLSVL.

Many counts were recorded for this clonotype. This CDR3 reads CAISETRTDTQYF. In nucleotides, the CDR3 is TGTGCCATCAGTGAGACTCGAACAGATACGCAGTATTTT. The chain has TRBV10-3 and TRBJ2-3, with D unclear. The CDR3 totals 13 residues. The germline CDR1 and CDR2 sequences are ENHRY and SYGVKD. Trimming cost V 2 bases and J 3 bases, with 6 bases left between them.

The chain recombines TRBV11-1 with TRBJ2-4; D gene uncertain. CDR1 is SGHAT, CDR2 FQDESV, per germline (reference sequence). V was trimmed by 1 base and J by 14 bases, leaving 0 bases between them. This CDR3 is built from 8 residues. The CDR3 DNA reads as TGTGCCAGCAGCTTAGAGTACTTC. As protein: CASSLEYF.

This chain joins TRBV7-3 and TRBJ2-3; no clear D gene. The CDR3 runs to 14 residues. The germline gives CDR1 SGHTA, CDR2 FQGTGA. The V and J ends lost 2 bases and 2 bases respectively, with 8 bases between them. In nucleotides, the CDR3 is TGTGCCAGCAGCTTAGGCGATCCCACAGATACGCAGTATTTT. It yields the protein CASSLGDPTDTQYF.

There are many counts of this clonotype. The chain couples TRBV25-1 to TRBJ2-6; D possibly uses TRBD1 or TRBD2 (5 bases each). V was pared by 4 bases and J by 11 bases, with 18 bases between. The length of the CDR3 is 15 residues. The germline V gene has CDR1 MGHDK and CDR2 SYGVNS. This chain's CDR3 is CASSASLLGTDVLTF. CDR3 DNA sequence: TGTGCCAGCAGTGCCTCTCTGCTAGGGACCGACGTCCTGACTTTC. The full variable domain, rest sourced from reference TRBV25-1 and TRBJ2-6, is EADIYQTPRYLVIGTGKKITLECSQTMGHDKMYWYQQDPGMELHLIHYSYGVNSTEKGDLSSESTVSRIRTEHFPLTLESARPSHTSQYLCASSASLLGTDVLTFGAGSRLTVL.

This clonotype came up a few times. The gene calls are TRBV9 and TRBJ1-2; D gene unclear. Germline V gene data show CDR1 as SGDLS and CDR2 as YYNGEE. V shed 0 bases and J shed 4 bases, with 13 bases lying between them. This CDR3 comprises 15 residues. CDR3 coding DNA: TGTGCCAGCAGCGTAGGGACTGTCTCGGTCTATGGCTACACCTTC. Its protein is CASSVGTVSVYGYTF.

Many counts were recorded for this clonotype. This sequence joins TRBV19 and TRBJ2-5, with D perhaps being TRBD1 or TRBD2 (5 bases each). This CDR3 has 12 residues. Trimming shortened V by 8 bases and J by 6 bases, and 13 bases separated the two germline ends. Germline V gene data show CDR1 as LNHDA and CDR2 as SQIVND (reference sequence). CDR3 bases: TGTGCCAGTCGGGACGGATCGAAGACCCAGTACTTC. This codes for CASRDGSKTQYF. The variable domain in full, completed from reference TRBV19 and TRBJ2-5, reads DGGITQSPKYLFRKEGQNVTLSCEQNLNHDAMYWYRQDPGQGLRLIYYSQIVNDFQKGDIAEGYSVSREKKESFPLTVTSAQKNPTAFYLCASRDGSKTQYFGPGTRLLVL.

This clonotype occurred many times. CDR3 protein: CASSFGGSQNEKLFF. Here the CDR3 DNA reads TGTGCCAGCAGCTTTGGGGGATCCCAGAATGAAAAACTGTTTTTT. The chain is built from TRBV7-9 and TRBJ1-4; D is perhaps TRBD1 (5 bases). The CDR3 has 15 amino acids. The V end lost 3 bases, the J end lost 5 bases, and 13 bases lay between the germline ends. Germline loops: CDR1 SEHNR, CDR2 FQNEAQ (reference sequence).

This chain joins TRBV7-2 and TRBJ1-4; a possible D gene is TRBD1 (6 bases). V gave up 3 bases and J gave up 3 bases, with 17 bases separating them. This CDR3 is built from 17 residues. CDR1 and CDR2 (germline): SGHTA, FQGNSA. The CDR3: CASSLQSGQGPNEKLFF. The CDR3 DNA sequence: TGTGCCAGCAGCTTGCAGAGCGGTCAGGGGCCTAATGAAAAACTGTTTTTT. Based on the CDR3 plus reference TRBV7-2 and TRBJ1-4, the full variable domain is GAGVSQSPSNKVTEKGKDVELRCDPISGHTALYWYRQSLGQGLEFLIYFQGNSAPDKSGLPSDRFSAERTGGSVSTLTIQRTQQEDSAVYLCASSLQSGQGPNEKLFFGSGTQLSVL.

In DNA, the CDR3 is TGTGCCAGCAGCTTACAGGGATACAATGAGCAGTTCTTC. Its protein is CASSLQGYNEQFF. The gene calls are TRBV11-1 and TRBJ2-7; a possible D gene is TRBD1 (5 bases). The J call is doubtful: the DNA matches TRBJ2-1 better. Germline assignment: CDR1 SGHAT and CDR2 FQDESV (reference sequence). This CDR3 comprises 13 residues.